Each of the 27 T cell receptor beta chains below was sequenced from the same sample in a study of blood T cells in healthy people across ages. With a J-beta primer mix and a sample-barcoded 5' primer, a second PCR ran about 6 to 11 cycles. TCRdb itself ran the 5' RACE reads through MiXCR, one entry per CDR3 protein. Among some 900,000 distinct CDR3 sequences, roughly 50% were seen once, and the ten largest hold about an eighth. Sequencing was done on a sample of blood. The receptors here all came from a man aged 25 to 45 in good health.

The chain has TRBV27 and TRBJ2-3; D is uncertain. V lost 2 bases and J lost 2, with 8 bases in between. The CDR3 sequence is 14 residues long. Germline CDR1 and CDR2: MNHEY and SMNVEV (reference sequence). In DNA, the CDR3 is TGTGCCAGCAGTTTAACAGAGTACACAGATACGCAGTATTTT. Amino acids: CASSLTEYTDTQYF.

This clonotype came up a few times. The chain employs TRBV4-2 and TRBJ1-4; D is perhaps TRBD1 (5 bases). V lost 5 bases to trimming and J lost 4 bases, with 17 bases between them. Germline CDR1 reads LGHNA; CDR2 reads YNFKEQ. This CDR3 spans 16 amino acids. The CDR3 region has the DNA TGTGCCAGCAGCGTACCTGATCAGGGCCTTAATGAAAAACTGTTTTTT. Translated: CASSVPDQGLNEKLFF.

This clonotype appeared many times. The chain employs TRBV20-1 and TRBJ2-1; 9 bases are a match to TRBD2. The CDR3 loop spans 17 amino acids. Germline V gene lookup returns CDR1 DFQATT and CDR2 SNEGSKA (reference sequence). J lost 2 bases, V lost 0 bases, and 8 bases had no gene match. The CDR3: CSARDLGLAGPYNEQFF. As DNA, the CDR3 is TGCAGTGCTAGAGATCTCGGGCTAGCGGGGCCCTACAATGAGCAGTTCTTC.

The chain links TRBV4-1 to TRBJ2-1, with D possibly being TRBD1 (5 bases). The CDR3 runs 15 residues. CDR1 is MGHRA and CDR2 is YSYEKL in the germline V gene. The V end lost 4 bases, the J end lost 3 bases, and 13 bases lay between the germline ends. DNA of the CDR3: TGCGCCAGCAGCCTAGGGGCTTTGGGCTACAATGAGCAGTTCTTC. Translation gives CASSLGALGYNEQFF.

V is TRBV7-2 and J is TRBJ1-5; D remains unclear. The CDR3 contains 16 residues. Trimming stripped 5 bases from V and 1 base from J, with 15 bases between. Germline-derived CDR1 and CDR2 are SGHTA and FQGNSA. In DNA form, the CDR3 reads TGTGCCAGCAGCCTTACGGGGTACGAAAGCAATCAGCCCCAGCATTTT. This translates into CASSLTGYESNQPQHF.

This clonotype was counted a few times. This chain links TRBV28 with TRBJ1-5; D is perhaps TRBD1 (6 bases). The CDR3 is 16 residues long. The V gene lost 6 bases and the J gene lost 0 bases, with 15 bases spanning the gap. The germline V gene has CDR1 MDHEN and CDR2 SYDVKM. This CDR3 reads CASSLGQSYSNQPQHF. DNA for the CDR3: TGTGCCAGCAGCCTCGGACAGAGCTATAGCAATCAGCCCCAGCATTTT.

This clonotype was seen at least ten times. This rearrangement joins TRBV29-1 to TRBJ2-4; D unresolved. The CDR3 consists of 13 residues. V was clipped by 4 bases and J by 3 bases, with 10 bases between them. Germline V gene sequence: CDR1 SQVTM, CDR2 ANQGSEA. The CDR3 region is CSVVPGLKNIQYF. The CDR3 region has the DNA TGCAGCGTTGTTCCGGGCCTCAAAAACATTCAGTACTTC.

CDR3 DNA: TGTGCCACCAGCAGAGCGCTGATCGAATATGTACAGTACACCTTC. Its protein product is CATSRALIEYVQYTF. The genes are TRBV15 and TRBJ1-2; D gene ambiguous. The CDR3 is 15 residues long. Germline V gives CDR1 LNHNV, CDR2 YYDKDF (reference sequence). V dropped 1 base and J dropped 11 bases, with 20 bases sitting between them.

The chain has TRBV7-9 and TRBJ2-7; tentatively, D is TRBD1 (5 bases). Germline-derived CDR1 and CDR2 are SEHNR and FQNEAQ (reference sequence). The CDR3 is 16 amino acids. V was pared by 5 bases and J by 1 base, with 18 bases between. The CDR3 sequence: CASSSDSLTVSYEQYF. In DNA form, the CDR3 reads TGTGCCAGCAGCAGTGACAGTCTGACGGTATCCTACGAGCAGTACTTC.

The chain carries TRBV4-1 and TRBJ2-7; TRBD1 agrees at 8 bases. Germline V CDR1 and CDR2: MGHRA, YSYEKL. This CDR3 has 15 residues. The ends lost 2 bases at V and 6 bases at J; junction bases unmatched: 9. The CDR3 DNA reads TGCGCCAGCAGCCAACCGGACAGGGACGGTCGCGAGCAGTACTTC. Translation gives CASSQPDRDGREQYF.

This clonotype was picked up a small number of times. This rearrangement joins TRBV5-1 to TRBJ2-7; D possibly corresponds to TRBD1 (6 bases). The CDR3 covers 15 residues. The ends were cut back, 4 bases at V and 3 bases at J, with 17 bases in the middle. Germline loops: CDR1 SGHRS, CDR2 YFSETQ. The CDR3 protein is CASSGKQGFGYEQYF. The CDR3 DNA reads as TGCGCCAGCAGCGGAAAACAGGGTTTCGGCTACGAGCAGTACTTC.

This clonotype has more than one count but fewer than ten. V and J are TRBV6-1 and TRBJ2-1, with TRBD2 identical over 10 bases. In germline, CDR1 is MNHNS, CDR2 SASEGT. The CDR3 covers 16 residues. Losses at the gene ends were 7 bases for V and 7 bases for J; bases not matched to a gene: 13. The CDR3 is CASTTAGGPLRNEQFF. Here the CDR3 DNA reads TGTGCCAGCACTACAGCGGGGGGGCCGTTGCGTAATGAGCAGTTCTTC.

V is TRBV5-1 and J is TRBJ2-1; 8 nucleotides agree with TRBD1. The CDR3 covers 13 residues. Losses at the gene ends were 7 bases for V and 3 bases for J; bases not matched to a gene: 3. Germline values: CDR1 SGHRS, CDR2 YFSETQ. CDR3 protein: CASPGQDYNEQFF. CDR3 nucleotides: TGCGCCAGCCCGGGACAGGACTACAATGAGCAGTTCTTC.

The chain employs TRBV10-2 and TRBJ2-5, with D possibly matching TRBD2 (5 bases). Germline CDR1 WSHSY, CDR2 SAAADI. V lost 2 bases and J 11 bases, leaving 18 bases between the germline ends. The CDR3 loop spans 14 amino acids. The CDR3 DNA follows: TGCGCCAGCAGTGAGGGACTCGTTGGCAATGAGCAGTACTTC. Its protein product is CASSEGLVGNEQYF.

The chain recombines TRBV25-1 with TRBJ1-2; D remains unclear. Trimming shortened V by 8 bases and J by 5 bases, and 9 bases separated the two germline ends. The CDR3 has 11 residues. CDR1 is MGHDK and CDR2 is SYGVNS in the germline V gene. The CDR3 DNA reads TGTGCCAGCCGAACAGAGTATGGCTACACCTTC. It encodes CASRTEYGYTF.

The rearrangement uses TRBV25-1 and TRBJ1-1, with unresolved D. Germline assignment: CDR1 MGHDK and CDR2 SYGVNS. The V end was cut by 2 bases, the J end by 3 bases, with 10 bases between. This CDR3 spans 14 amino acids. The CDR3 nucleotides are TGTGCCAGCAGTGAACTATATGCAGACACTGAAGCTTTCTTT. It codes for CASSELYADTEAFF.

This clonotype was seen once. Being one base from a much bigger clone, this may be a read error. The V gene is TRBV5-1, the J gene TRBJ2-7; 8 bases are a match to TRBD1. The trim removed 4 bases at V and 7 bases at J, leaving 13 bases unmatched. This CDR3 comprises 15 residues. Germline V gene sequence: CDR1 SGHRS, CDR2 YFSETQ. CDR3 sequence: CASSGQGGTYNEQYF. CDR3 nucleotide sequence: TGCGCCAGCAGCGGACAGGGTGGAACGTACAATGAGCAGTACTTC.

The gene calls are TRBV6-6 and TRBJ1-2; D perhaps matches TRBD1 (6 bases). V lost 5 bases and J 7 bases, leaving 11 bases between the germline ends. The CDR3 sequence is 12 residues long. The germline V gene has CDR1 MNHNY and CDR2 SVGAGI (reference sequence). In DNA, the CDR3 is TGTGCCAGCAGTGCAGGGGACGGTGGCTACACCTTC. Protein sequence: CASSAGDGGYTF.

This clonotype was seen a few times. V gene TRBV7-8 combines with J gene TRBJ1-2; no firm D call. This CDR3 is built from 14 residues. V was pared by 5 bases and J by 6 bases, with 16 bases between. Germline V lookup: CDR1 SGHVS, CDR2 FQNEAQ. The CDR3 reads CASSLVRDDDGYTF. The CDR3 coding sequence is TGTGCCAGCAGCCTAGTACGAGATGACGATGGCTACACCTTC. Combining the CDR3 with reference TRBV7-8 and TRBJ1-2 gives the whole variable domain GAGVSQSPRYKVAKRGQDVALRCDPISGHVSLFWYQQALGQGPEFLTYFQNEAQLDKSGLPSDRFFAERPEGSVSTLKIQRTQQEDSAVYLCASSLVRDDDGYTFGSGTRLTVV.

The chain recombines TRBV7-2 with TRBJ1-1, with no clear D. Trimming took 5 bases from V and 1 from J, leaving 8 bases between them. CDR1 SGHTA and CDR2 FQGNSA come from the germline V gene. The length of the CDR3 is 13 residues. The CDR3 reads CASSEAGNTEAFF. As DNA, the CDR3 is TGTGCCAGCAGCGAGGCGGGGAACACTGAAGCTTTCTTT.

The genes are TRBV20-1 and TRBJ2-5, with D perhaps TRBD2 (6 bases). V lost 5 bases, J lost 6 bases, and 13 bases lay in between. From germline, CDR1 is DFQATT and CDR2 SNEGSKA (reference sequence). CDR3 size: 12 residues. Written as DNA, the CDR3 is TGCAGTGCTTGTCGGGAGTCCCAGACCCAGTACTTC. Translating it yields CSACRESQTQYF.

The J gene is TRBJ1-5, the V gene TRBV12-3 or TRBV12-4, with D uncertain. The V gene lost 3 bases and the J gene lost 4 bases, with 16 bases spanning the gap. This CDR3 contains 16 residues. The CDR3 protein is CASSLRIGPRNQPQHF. CDR3 nucleotides: TGTGCCAGCAGTTTGAGGATCGGACCAAGAAATCAGCCCCAGCATTTT.

This clonotype was counted many times. The genes are TRBV3-1 and TRBJ1-1; D is undetermined. The CDR3 consists of 15 residues. The germline gives CDR1 LGHDT, CDR2 YNNKEL (reference sequence). The ends were cut back, 8 bases at V and 6 bases at J, with 22 bases in the middle. CDR3 sequence: CASASGDTGRAEAFF. In DNA, the CDR3 is TGTGCCAGCGCGTCCGGAGACACGGGTCGGGCTGAAGCTTTCTTT.

V is TRBV29-1 and J is TRBJ2-1; 10 bases line up with TRBD2. Germline V gene sequence: CDR1 SQVTM, CDR2 ANQGSEA. The CDR3 is made up of 15 amino acids. V shed 0 bases and J 5 bases; nucleotides not matched to a gene: 4. CDR3 DNA sequence: TGCAGCGTTGAAGATTATGGGACTAGCGACAATGAGCAGTTCTTC. Amino acid sequence: CSVEDYGTSDNEQFF.

V gene TRBV20-1 combines with J gene TRBJ2-3, with D perhaps matching TRBD1 or TRBD2 (5 bases each). V was clipped by 0 bases and J by 3 bases, with 13 bases between them. CDR1 and CDR2 from the germline V gene are DFQATT and SNEGSKA (reference sequence). The CDR3 has 15 amino acids. CDR3 protein: CSARDGGRATDTQYF. The CDR3 DNA follows: TGCAGTGCTAGAGATGGAGGCAGGGCGACAGATACGCAGTATTTT.

CDR3 bases: TGTGCCAGCAGTGACGGGGGTCTTGGCACTGAAGCTTTCTTT. Its translation is CASSDGGLGTEAFF. V usage is TRBV6-2 or TRBV6-3 and J usage is TRBJ1-1; a weak D match, TRBD1 (5 bases). CDR3 length: 14 residues. Trimming removed 5 bases from V and 4 bases from J, with 14 bases in between. Germline V CDR1 and CDR2: MNHEY, SVGEGT.

This clonotype was recorded a few times. V usage is TRBV18 and J usage is TRBJ2-7; 8 bases align to TRBD1. The CDR3 totals 15 residues. V shed 5 bases, J shed 5 bases, and the junction held 11 bases outside the gene matches. In germline, CDR1 is KGHSH, CDR2 LQKENI. CDR3 loop: CASSYTTGEFHEQYF. The CDR3 bases are TGTGCCAGCTCATATACGACAGGGGAATTCCACGAGCAGTACTTC.